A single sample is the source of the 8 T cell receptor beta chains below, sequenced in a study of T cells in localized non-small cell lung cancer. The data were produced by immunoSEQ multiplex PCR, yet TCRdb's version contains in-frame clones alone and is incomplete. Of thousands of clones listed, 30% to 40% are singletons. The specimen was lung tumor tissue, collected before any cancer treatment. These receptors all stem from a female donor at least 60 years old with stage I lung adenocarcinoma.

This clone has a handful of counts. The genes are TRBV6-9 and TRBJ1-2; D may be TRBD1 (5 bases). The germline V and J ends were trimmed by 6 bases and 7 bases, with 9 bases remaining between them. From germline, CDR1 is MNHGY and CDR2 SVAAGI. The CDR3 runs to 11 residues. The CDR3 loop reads CASRGTAGYTF. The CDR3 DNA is TGTGCCAGCAGGGGGACGGCTGGCTACACCTTC.

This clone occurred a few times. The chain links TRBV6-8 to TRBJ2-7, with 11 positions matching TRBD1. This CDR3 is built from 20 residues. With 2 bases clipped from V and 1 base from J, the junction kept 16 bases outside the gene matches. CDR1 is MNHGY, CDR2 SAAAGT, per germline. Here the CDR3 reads CASSYGSPQPGQGGSYEQYF. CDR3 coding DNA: TGTGCCAGCAGTTACGGTAGCCCTCAACCGGGACAGGGGGGGTCCTACGAGCAGTACTTC.

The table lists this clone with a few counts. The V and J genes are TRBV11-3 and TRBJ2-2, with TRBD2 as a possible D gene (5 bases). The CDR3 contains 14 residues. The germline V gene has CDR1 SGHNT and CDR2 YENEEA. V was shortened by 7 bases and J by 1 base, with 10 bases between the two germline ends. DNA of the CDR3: TGTGCCAGCACCGTCGGAGGGAACACCGGGGAGCTGTTTTTT. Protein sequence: CASTVGGNTGELFF.

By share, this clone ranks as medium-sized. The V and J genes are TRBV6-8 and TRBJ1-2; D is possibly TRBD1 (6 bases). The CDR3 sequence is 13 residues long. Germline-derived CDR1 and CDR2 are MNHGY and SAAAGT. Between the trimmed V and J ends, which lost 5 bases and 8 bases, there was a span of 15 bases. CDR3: CASSVVQGQGYTF. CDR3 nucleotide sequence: TGTGCCAGCAGTGTCGTACAGGGCCAAGGCTACACCTTC.

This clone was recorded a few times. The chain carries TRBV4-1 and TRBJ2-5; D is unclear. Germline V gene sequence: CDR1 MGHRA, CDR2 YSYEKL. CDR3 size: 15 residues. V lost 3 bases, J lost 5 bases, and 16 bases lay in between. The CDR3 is CASSHASVARETQYF. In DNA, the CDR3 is TGCGCCAGCAGCCACGCGTCGGTCGCTCGGGAGACCCAGTACTTC.

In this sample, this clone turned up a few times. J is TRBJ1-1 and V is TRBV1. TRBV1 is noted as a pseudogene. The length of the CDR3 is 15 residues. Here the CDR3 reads CASSQGARGGTEAFF. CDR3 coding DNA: TGCGCCAGCAGCCAAGGAGCTAGGGGCGGGACTGAAGCTTTCTTT.

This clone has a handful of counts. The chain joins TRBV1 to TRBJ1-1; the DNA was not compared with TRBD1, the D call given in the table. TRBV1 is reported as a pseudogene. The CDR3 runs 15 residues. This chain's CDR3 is CASSQDRWGETEAFF. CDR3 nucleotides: TGCGCCAGCAGCCAAGATCGTTGGGGCGAAACTGAAGCTTTCTTT.

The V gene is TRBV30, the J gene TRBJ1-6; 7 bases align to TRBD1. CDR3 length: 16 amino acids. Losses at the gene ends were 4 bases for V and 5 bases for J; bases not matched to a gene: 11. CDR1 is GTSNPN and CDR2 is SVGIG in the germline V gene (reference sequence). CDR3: CAWMAKNRGNNSPLHF. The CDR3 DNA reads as TGTGCCTGGATGGCGAAGAACAGGGGAAATAATTCACCCCTCCACTTT.